This T cell receptor (beta chain) was retrieved from a study of CD8 T cells in Susac syndrome. cDNA came from roughly 0.5 to 1 ug RNA primed by random hexamers. MiXCR, applied by TCRdb to the immunoSEQ multiplex PCR reads, yields one record per CDR3 protein. The repertoire holds some 77,000 distinct CDR3 sequences, with 93% as singletons. The CDR3 has 15 residues. Germline V gene sequence: CDR1 MNHEY, CDR2 SVGAGI. V lost 0 bases and J lost 3, with 6 bases in between. V usage is TRBV6-5 and J usage is TRBJ1-6, with D unclear. This TCR derives from a human donor with Susac syndrome. Sequencing input: CD4+ T cells from PBMCs. In DNA form, the CDR3 reads TGTGCCAGCAGTTACTCAGCCCGCTATAATTCACCCCTCCACTTT. Translating gives CASSYSARYNSPLHF.